This is a list of T cell receptor beta chains from one sample in a study of T cell responses to AZD1222 COVID-19 vaccine. Sequencing was performed with immunoSEQ multiplex PCR; in TCRdb, only in-frame clones are kept and a portion is missing. Among over 110,000 clones listed, 92% were seen once. Sequences were derived from peripheral blood, sampled on day 0 of AZD1222 vaccination. The receptors originated from an adult in good health. The CDR3 runs from the conserved cysteine through the conserved F or W. A D gene is named only where the DNA matches it firmly. The size field is filled for only some rows; it gives once, few, many or a size class.

abundance: .; d_gene: TRBD1; len: 16; v_gene: TRBV19; j_gene: TRBJ1-1; CDR3nt: TGTGCCAGTAGCCCCCGGGACAGCCTCATGAACACTGAAGCTTTCTTT; CDR3aa: CASSPRDSLMNTEAFF
abundance: .; d_gene: TRBD2; len: 16; v_gene: TRBV2; j_gene: TRBJ2-1; CDR3nt: TGTGCCAGCAGTAACCTGGGGCGGGAGATCTACAATGAGCAGTTCTTC; CDR3aa: CASSNLGREIYNEQFF
abundance: .; d_gene: .; len: 13; v_gene: TRBV27; j_gene: TRBJ1-2; CDR3nt: TGTGCCAGCAGTTTCCGGGGTAACTATGGCTACACCTTC; CDR3aa: CASSFRGNYGYTF
abundance: few; d_gene: .; len: 14; v_gene: TRBV20-1; j_gene: TRBJ2-7; CDR3nt: TGCAGTGCTAGTGTTGACTTCACCTCCTTCGAGCAGTACTTC; CDR3aa: CSASVDFTSFEQYF
abundance: .; d_gene: .; len: 15; v_gene: TRBV2; j_gene: TRBJ1-6; CDR3nt: TGTGCCAGCAGTCAAAGGGGCTCGGGGGGTTCACCCCTCCACTTT; CDR3aa: CASSQRGSGGSPLHF
abundance: .; d_gene: .; len: 15; v_gene: TRBV3-1/TRBV3-2; j_gene: TRBJ1-4; CDR3nt: TGTGCCAGCAGCCAAGGAACAGGGAGTCATGAAAAACTGTTTTTT; CDR3aa: CASSQGTGSHEKLFF
abundance: .; d_gene: TRBD1; len: 15; v_gene: TRBV7-9; j_gene: TRBJ2-2; CDR3nt: TGTGCCAGCAGCTCCGGGACAGGGAACACCGGGGAGCTGTTTTTT; CDR3aa: CASSSGTGNTGELFF
abundance: .; d_gene: .; len: 13; v_gene: TRBV7-3; j_gene: TRBJ2-5; CDR3nt: TGTGCCAGCAGCCGGGGTAGTCAAGAGACCCAGTACTTC; CDR3aa: CASSRGSQETQYF
abundance: .; d_gene: .; len: 15; v_gene: TRBV6-6; j_gene: TRBJ2-1; CDR3nt: TGTGCCAGCAGTCTACAGGGTGGGTCCTACAATGAGCAGTTCTTC; CDR3aa: CASSLQGGSYNEQFF
abundance: .; d_gene: .; len: 13; v_gene: TRBV7-3; j_gene: TRBJ2-3; CDR3nt: TGTGCCACCGGTTCGGGGAGCACAGATACGCAGTATTTT; CDR3aa: CATGSGSTDTQYF
abundance: .; d_gene: .; len: 13; v_gene: TRBV5-1; j_gene: TRBJ1-4; CDR3nt: TGCGCCAGCAGCTTGGAAGGAAGCGAAAAACTGTTTTTT; CDR3aa: CASSLEGSEKLFF
abundance: .; d_gene: .; len: 14; v_gene: TRBV4-2; j_gene: TRBJ2-2; CDR3nt: TGTGCCAGCAGCCAAGTTACAGACGCCGGGGAGCTGTTTTTT; CDR3aa: CASSQVTDAGELFF
abundance: .; d_gene: .; len: 14; v_gene: TRBV11-2; j_gene: TRBJ1-2; CDR3nt: TGTGCCAGCAGCAGGGACACTAGGGCGACCGGCTACACCTTC; CDR3aa: CASSRDTRATGYTF
abundance: .; d_gene: .; len: 15; v_gene: TRBV11-2; j_gene: TRBJ2-3; CDR3nt: TGTGCCAGCAGCTTGGCACTAGCAACCACAGATACGCAGTATTTT; CDR3aa: CASSLALATTDTQYF
abundance: .; d_gene: TRBD2; len: 14; v_gene: TRBV29-1; j_gene: TRBJ2-7; CDR3nt: TGCAGCGTTGAAGAACCGGGACTAGCCTACGAGCAGTACTTC; CDR3aa: CSVEEPGLAYEQYF
abundance: once; d_gene: TRBD1; len: 14; v_gene: TRBV5-5; j_gene: TRBJ2-5; CDR3nt: TGTGCCAGCAGCTTTAACAGGGGAGAAGAGACCCAGTACTTC; CDR3aa: CASSFNRGEETQYF
abundance: .; d_gene: .; len: 18; v_gene: TRBV28; j_gene: TRBJ2-2; CDR3nt: TGTGCCAGCAGTTCCCCGGGGCAGGGGATTGGAGGCACCGGGGAGCTGTTTTTT; CDR3aa: CASSSPGQGIGGTGELFF
abundance: .; d_gene: TRBD1; len: 16; v_gene: TRBV10-3; j_gene: TRBJ2-2; CDR3nt: TGTGCCATCAGTGATCCGGACAGGGAGGCCCTTGGGGAGCTGTTTTTT; CDR3aa: CAISDPDREALGELFF
abundance: once; d_gene: .; len: 13; v_gene: TRBV2; j_gene: TRBJ2-4; CDR3nt: TGTGCCAGCACGGGGTTGGCCAAAAACATTCAGTACTTC; CDR3aa: CASTGLAKNIQYF
abundance: .; d_gene: .; len: 18; v_gene: TRBV7-6; j_gene: TRBJ2-4; CDR3nt: TGTGCCAGCAGCCATCTTAGGTATTGGGGAGTAGCCAAAAACATTCAGTACTTC; CDR3aa: CASSHLRYWGVAKNIQYF
abundance: .; d_gene: TRBD1; len: 15; v_gene: TRBV18; j_gene: TRBJ1-4; CDR3nt: TGTGCCAGCTCACCGACTCAGGGGGCTCATGAAAAACTGTTTTTT; CDR3aa: CASSPTQGAHEKLFF
abundance: .; d_gene: .; len: 14; v_gene: TRBV19; j_gene: TRBJ2-1; CDR3nt: TGTGCCAGTAGTACCCAGGGGAACGGTAATGAGCAGTTCTTC; CDR3aa: CASSTQGNGNEQFF
abundance: .; d_gene: .; len: 11; v_gene: TRBV20-1; j_gene: TRBJ2-7; CDR3nt: TGCAGTGCTAGAGGTATGGGCGAGCAGTACTTC; CDR3aa: CSARGMGEQYF
abundance: .; d_gene: TRBD1; len: 16; v_gene: TRBV7-2; j_gene: TRBJ1-5; CDR3nt: TGTGCCAGCAGCTTAGGGGGGGACAGGGACAATCAGCCCCAGCATTTT; CDR3aa: CASSLGGDRDNQPQHF
abundance: .; d_gene: .; len: 16; v_gene: TRBV28; j_gene: TRBJ1-1; CDR3nt: TGTGCCAGCAGTTCATTTTCAATCAGGATGAACACTGAAGCTTTCTTT; CDR3aa: CASSSFSIRMNTEAFF
abundance: .; d_gene: .; len: 14; v_gene: TRBV30; j_gene: TRBJ2-3; CDR3nt: TGTGCCTGGCGTGAAGCGGGACAGCTGATTTCGCAGTATTTT; CDR3aa: CAWREAGQLISQYF
abundance: .; d_gene: TRBD1; len: 14; v_gene: TRBV5-1; j_gene: TRBJ1-2; CDR3nt: TGCGCCAGCAGCTTTGGACAGGGCAACTATGGCTACACCTTC; CDR3aa: CASSFGQGNYGYTF
abundance: .; d_gene: .; len: 14; v_gene: TRBV28; j_gene: TRBJ1-5; CDR3nt: TGTGCCAGCAGCGAAACAGTGCCCGGTCAGCCCCAGCATTTT; CDR3aa: CASSETVPGQPQHF
abundance: .; d_gene: .; len: 14; v_gene: TRBV10-2; j_gene: TRBJ1-6; CDR3nt: TGCGCCAGCAGTGAAAGTAACAGTCAGCTACCCCTCCACTTT; CDR3aa: CASSESNSQLPLHF
abundance: few; d_gene: .; len: 15; v_gene: TRBV11-2; j_gene: TRBJ1-1; CDR3nt: TGTGCCAGCAGCCTCCTGGGCGGAGACAACACTGAAACTTTCTTT; CDR3aa: CASSLLGGDNTETFF
abundance: .; d_gene: TRBD1; len: 16; v_gene: TRBV4-1; j_gene: TRBJ2-7; CDR3nt: TGCGCCAGCAGCCAATTTCCCCGGACAGGGGGCTACGAGCAGTACTTC; CDR3aa: CASSQFPRTGGYEQYF
abundance: .; d_gene: .; len: 15; v_gene: TRBV27; j_gene: TRBJ2-7; CDR3nt: TGTGCCAGCAGTTTGAGGGACCCCTTATCCTACGAGCAGTACTTC; CDR3aa: CASSLRDPLSYEQYF
abundance: .; d_gene: .; len: 15; v_gene: TRBV6-6; j_gene: TRBJ1-5; CDR3nt: TGTGCCAGCAGTTACTCGGCTGGGCCGAATCAGCCCCAGCATTTT; CDR3aa: CASSYSAGPNQPQHF
abundance: .; d_gene: .; len: 13; v_gene: TRBV5-4; j_gene: TRBJ2-1; CDR3nt: TGTGCCAGCAGGAGGGAGCCCTACAATGAGCAGTTCTTC; CDR3aa: CASRREPYNEQFF
abundance: .; d_gene: .; len: 12; v_gene: TRBV28; j_gene: TRBJ2-1; CDR3nt: TGTGCCAGCAGTTTTGAGGGAAATGAGCAGTTCTTC; CDR3aa: CASSFEGNEQFF
abundance: .; d_gene: TRBD2; len: 17; v_gene: TRBV7-3; j_gene: TRBJ2-2; CDR3nt: TGTGCCAGCAGCTCCGGGCTAGCGGGAGGAGTCACCGGGGAGCTGTTTTTT; CDR3aa: CASSSGLAGGVTGELFF
abundance: .; d_gene: TRBD1; len: 16; v_gene: TRBV28; j_gene: TRBJ1-6; CDR3nt: TGTGCCAGCAGTACACCGGACAGGGACGCTCTTTCACCCCTCCACTTT; CDR3aa: CASSTPDRDALSPLHF
abundance: few; d_gene: .; len: 16; v_gene: TRBV10-3; j_gene: TRBJ1-2; CDR3nt: TGTGCCATCAGTCCCCCCGGAAGGGGACTTAACTATGGCTACACCTTC; CDR3aa: CAISPPGRGLNYGYTF
abundance: .; d_gene: TRBD2; len: 15; v_gene: TRBV29-1; j_gene: TRBJ2-3; CDR3nt: TGCAGCGTTGAAGGCGGGACTAGCGGTATGGATACGCAGTATTTT; CDR3aa: CSVEGGTSGMDTQYF
abundance: .; d_gene: TRBD2; len: 16; v_gene: TRBV10-3; j_gene: TRBJ2-1; CDR3nt: TGTGCCATCAGTGGGCTACGACTAGCGGGGTACAATGAGCAGTTCTTC; CDR3aa: CAISGLRLAGYNEQFF
abundance: .; d_gene: .; len: 15; v_gene: TRBV11-1; j_gene: TRBJ2-1; CDR3nt: TGTGCCAGCAGCCCGACAGCTAGCTCCTACAATGAGCAGTTCTTC; CDR3aa: CASSPTASSYNEQFF
abundance: .; d_gene: TRBD2; len: 12; v_gene: TRBV7-3; j_gene: TRBJ2-1; CDR3nt: TGTGCCAGCAGCTCCGGGACTAGTGAGCAGTTCTTC; CDR3aa: CASSSGTSEQFF
abundance: .; d_gene: .; len: 15; v_gene: TRBV3-1/TRBV3-2; j_gene: TRBJ2-2; CDR3nt: TGTGCCAGCAGCCAAGATCCCTCCGGGGGCGGGGAGCTGTTTTTT; CDR3aa: CASSQDPSGGGELFF
abundance: .; d_gene: .; len: 13; v_gene: TRBV5-4; j_gene: TRBJ2-7; CDR3nt: TGTGCCAGCTCCTGGGGGGACTCTCACGAGCAGTACTTC; CDR3aa: CASSWGDSHEQYF
abundance: .; d_gene: .; len: 16; v_gene: TRBV19; j_gene: TRBJ2-2; CDR3nt: TGTGCCAGTAGTATGAGGGGGAGCCCGGGCACCGGGGAGCTGTTTTTT; CDR3aa: CASSMRGSPGTGELFF
abundance: .; d_gene: .; len: 18; v_gene: TRBV5-4; j_gene: TRBJ1-1; CDR3nt: TGTGCCAGCAGCTTGGACCTTTCTGGACAAGGGATGAACACTGAAGCTTTCTTT; CDR3aa: CASSLDLSGQGMNTEAFF
abundance: .; d_gene: TRBD2; len: 14; v_gene: TRBV5-4; j_gene: TRBJ2-1; CDR3nt: TGTGCCAGCAGCTTGACTAGCGGGGACAATGAGCAGTTCTTC; CDR3aa: CASSLTSGDNEQFF
abundance: few; d_gene: TRBD2; len: 15; v_gene: TRBV5-1; j_gene: TRBJ2-7; CDR3nt: TGCGCCAGCAGCACCGGACTAGCGGACTCCTACGAGCAGTACTTC; CDR3aa: CASSTGLADSYEQYF
abundance: .; d_gene: .; len: 13; v_gene: TRBV2; j_gene: TRBJ1-2; CDR3nt: TGTGCAACACAGGTGTGGCGGGGCTATGGCTACACCTTC; CDR3aa: CATQVWRGYGYTF
abundance: once; d_gene: .; len: 15; v_gene: TRBV24-1; j_gene: TRBJ2-3; CDR3nt: TGTGCCACCAGTGATCCAGGTACAAACACAGATACGCAGTATTTT; CDR3aa: CATSDPGTNTDTQYF
abundance: .; d_gene: TRBD1; len: 16; v_gene: TRBV6-5; j_gene: TRBJ2-1; CDR3nt: TGTGCCAGCAGTTACTGGACAGGGGTTTCCTACAATGAGCAGTTCTTC; CDR3aa: CASSYWTGVSYNEQFF